This TCR beta chain stems from a study of naive and memory T cell subsets. Study observations and caveats: A few larger clonotypes appeared in naive repertoires, especially CD8, possibly memory cells re-expressing CD45RA.

Between the trimmed V and J ends, which lost 11 bases and 3 bases, there was a span of 11 bases. CDR3 length: 11 residues. Germline CDR1 reads MNHEY; CDR2 reads SMNVEV (reference sequence). Both TRBC1 and TRBC2 were covered by a beta constant-region primer of two equimolar oligonucleotides. Ligated cDNA was amplified by four rounds of PCR with nested alpha and beta constant-region primers and SP2. TCRdb re-analysed the UMI-ligation and nested PCR reads in MiXCR, keeping a single row per CDR3 protein. This sample carries over 110,000 distinct CDR3 sequences, roughly a fifth of them seen once, and the ten largest clones take about 0.57%. On this clonotype itself: Antigen unknown.

The specimen was naive CD8+ T cells from blood. The sequence was collected from a human donor in good health. This chain connects TRBV27 to TRBJ2-7; tentative D call: TRBD1 (5 bases). The CDR3 loop is CAVGQGYEQYF. The CDR3 coding sequence is TGTGCCGTGGGCCAGGGCTACGAGCAGTACTTC.